The clone carrying this TCR beta chain was detected a few times. Trimming took off 3 bases at V and 5 bases at J, with 10 bases between the two ends. The CDR3 runs 13 residues. CDR1 is SGHTA and CDR2 is FQGNSA in the germline V gene. Measured with immunoSEQ multiplex PCR; TCRdb has only the in-frame clones, and not every one. The table records 130,000 to 150,000 clones, under 90% of them present only once. The data are from a study of blood T cell repertoires in COVID-19. The chain recombines TRBV7-2 with TRBJ2-5, with D possibly matching TRBD2 (5 bases). The TCR was taken from a human donor in a cohort sampled during active COVID-19. The sequenced sample consisted of peripheral blood. Here the CDR3 DNA reads TGTGCCAGCAGCTTTCGAGGGCGCGAGACCCAGTACTTC. Protein sequence: CASSFRGRETQYF.